One and the same sample provided the 20 T cell receptor beta chains below, sequenced in a study of vaccination and CD4 T cells after COVID-19. As for treatment: roughly 11-day PBMC culture with coronavirus spike peptide pools or control peptides (ViraFEST assay). The Oncomine TCR Beta short-read assay generated sequence data from the DNA of cultured CD4+ T cells. MiXCR was run by TCRdb on the PCR reads, yielding one entry per CDR3 protein. This table has around 15,000 distinct CDR3 sequences, over 50% appearing once. These receptors are not linked to any known antigen. Sequencing used CD4+ T cells from blood, cultured in vitro. These receptor sequences come from a human donor who had recovered from COVID-19.

The rearrangement uses TRBV20-1 and TRBJ1-2, with D possibly matching TRBD1 (5 bases). Germline lookup yields CDR1 DFQATT and CDR2 SNEGSKA (reference sequence). V lost 4 bases to trimming and J lost 4 bases, with 13 bases between them. The CDR3 has 13 residues. The CDR3: CSATPPGTYGYTF. The CDR3 DNA is TGCAGTGCTACACCCCCAGGGACCTATGGCTACACCTTC.

The V gene is TRBV2, the J gene TRBJ1-1; D perhaps matches TRBD1 (5 bases). Looked up from germline, CDR1 is SNHLY and CDR2 is FYNNEI. The CDR3 covers 12 residues. V was cut by 6 bases and J by 4 bases, with 9 bases left in between. CDR3: CASRGTVTEAFF. The CDR3, as DNA: TGTGCCAGCAGGGGGACGGTCACTGAAGCTTTCTTT. Variable domain in full (rest from reference TRBV2 and TRBJ1-1): EPEVTQTPSHQVTQMGQEVILRCVPISNHLYFYWYRQILGQKVEFLVSFYNNEISEKSEIFDDQFSVERPDGSNFTLKIRSTKLEDSAMYFCASRGTVTEAFFGQGTRLTVV.

This chain uses TRBV10-1 with TRBJ1-2; TRBD1 aligns across 7 bases. The trim removed 8 bases at V and 4 bases at J, leaving 10 bases unmatched. This CDR3 comprises 14 residues. Per the germline V gene, CDR1 is WNHNN and CDR2 is SYGVQD (reference sequence). CDR3 in amino acids: CASGRDRVGYGYTF. The CDR3 nucleotides are TGCGCCAGCGGCCGCGACAGGGTTGGCTATGGCTACACCTTC.

The rearrangement uses TRBV10-3 and TRBJ1-5; weak D call: TRBD1 (6 bases). CDR1 ENHRY and CDR2 SYGVKD come from the germline V gene. Trimming left V 8 bases short and J 7 bases short, with 18 bases between. The CDR3 has 14 amino acids. CDR3 sequence reads: CAISSRGTLQPQHF. The CDR3 DNA sequence: TGTGCCATCTCTAGCAGGGGAACATTACAGCCCCAGCATTTT.

This rearrangement joins TRBV20-1 to TRBJ1-6; maybe TRBD1 (5 bases). The V and J ends lost 1 base and 5 bases respectively, with 6 bases between them. The CDR3 covers 13 residues. Germline loops: CDR1 DFQATT, CDR2 SNEGSKA (reference sequence). The CDR3 coding sequence is TGCAGTGCTAGAGGGGACGATAATTCACCCCTCCACTTT. It is translated as CSARGDDNSPLHF.

J is TRBJ1-1 and V is TRBV7-9; D is possibly TRBD1 (5 bases). There are 16 residues in the CDR3. Trimming left V 1 base short and J 0 bases short, with 12 bases between. CDR1 and CDR2 from the germline V gene are SEHNR and FQNEAQ (reference sequence). The CDR3: CASSLEPRAMNTEAFF. The CDR3 DNA is TGTGCCAGCAGCTTAGAGCCCAGGGCAATGAACACTGAAGCTTTCTTT.

In its sample, this clonotype was seen a few times. J is TRBJ2-1 and V is TRBV2; a possible D gene is TRBD1 (6 bases). Per the germline V gene, CDR1 is SNHLY and CDR2 is FYNNEI. The CDR3 contains 12 residues. The V end lost 3 bases, the J end lost 7 bases, and 7 bases lay between the germline ends. The CDR3 region is CASSDRGNEQFF. CDR3 nucleotide sequence: TGTGCCAGCAGTGACAGGGGTAATGAGCAGTTCTTC.

Remarks on this clonotype: The junction and the germline gene differ at one end; a read error may be behind it. The V gene is TRBV27, the J gene TRBJ1-5, with unresolved D. The CDR3 is 12 amino acids. Germline V gene data show CDR1 as MNHEY and CDR2 as SMNVEV (reference sequence). In DNA, the CDR3 is TGTGCCAGCAGTTCTCCGGGGATACCGGTTCGCTTT. It encodes CASSSPGIPVRF.

The genes are TRBV7-9 and TRBJ2-7; no clear D. V shed 3 bases and J shed 6 bases, with 9 bases lying between them. CDR3 size: 12 residues. Germline CDR1 and CDR2: SEHNR and FQNEAQ (reference sequence). The CDR3, as DNA: TGTGCCAGCAGCTTCCAAAGCCCCGAGCAGTACTTC. Its translation: CASSFQSPEQYF.

The chain recombines TRBV20-1 with TRBJ1-1, with D unclear. Germline loops: CDR1 DFQATT, CDR2 SNEGSKA (reference sequence). This CDR3 comprises 13 residues. With 0 bases removed from V and 2 bases from J, the gap between germline ends came to 7 bases. The DNA of the CDR3 is TGCAGTGCTAGAGACCCCATAAACACTGAAGCTTTCTTT. The encoded protein is CSARDPINTEAFF.

The chain links TRBV19 to TRBJ1-1; D call uncertain. With 2 bases removed from V and 1 base from J, the gap between germline ends came to 8 bases. CDR1 is LNHDA, CDR2 SQIVND, per germline (reference sequence). The length of the CDR3 is 14 residues. Written as DNA, the CDR3 is TGTGCCAGTAGTATAAACGGCCAGAACACTGAAGCTTTCTTT. Residues: CASSINGQNTEAFF.

This clonotype came up once. This chain joins TRBV29-1 and TRBJ2-7; 7 bases fit TRBD1. This CDR3 is 13 amino acids long. V shed 3 bases and J 3 bases; nucleotides not matched to a gene: 5. Germline CDR1 is SQVTM and CDR2 is ANQGSEA. This CDR3 reads CSVEAGGGYEQYF. CDR3 DNA: TGCAGCGTTGAGGCAGGGGGTGGCTACGAGCAGTACTTC.

This clonotype was seen more than once but under ten times. The chain couples TRBV7-3 to TRBJ1-1, with 12 bases lining up with TRBD1. The CDR3 contains 16 residues. Looked up from germline, CDR1 is SGHTA and CDR2 is FQGTGA. Trimming at V came to 4 bases and at J to 0 bases, leaving 3 bases not matched to a gene. CDR3 bases: TGTGCCAGCAGCTGGGACAGGGGGCGCATGAACACTGAAGCTTTCTTT. Translated, it gives CASSWDRGRMNTEAFF.

The chain employs TRBV20-1 and TRBJ1-2, with unresolved D. CDR3 length: 13 residues. V was cut by 3 bases and J by 7 bases, with 15 bases left in between. Per the germline V gene, CDR1 is DFQATT and CDR2 is SNEGSKA (reference sequence). CDR3 coding DNA: TGCAGTGCTAGCGCCCAGGTCGAACGTGGCTACACCTTC. As protein: CSASAQVERGYTF.

The gene calls are TRBV9 and TRBJ1-5, with 10 nucleotides matching TRBD1. CDR3 length: 19 amino acids. The V gene end was trimmed by 0 bases and the J gene end by 5 bases; junction bases not matched to a gene: 14. Germline-derived CDR1 and CDR2 are SGDLS and YYNGEE. The DNA for the CDR3 is TGTGCCAGCAGCGTAGAGGCGACTGGGGACAGGGGAGGTGATCAGCCCCAGCATTTT. Residues: CASSVEATGDRGGDQPQHF.

The chain carries TRBV6-1 and TRBJ1-6; perhaps TRBD1 as D (5 bases). The CDR3 sequence is 14 residues long. CDR1 MNHNS and CDR2 SASEGT come from the germline V gene. Trimming removed 6 bases from V and 9 bases from J, with 15 bases in between. The CDR3 region is CASSNTGFSSPLHF. The CDR3 DNA is TGTGCCAGCAGCAATACAGGTTTCTCTTCACCCCTCCACTTT.

This rearrangement joins TRBV18 to TRBJ1-6; 10 nucleotides agree with TRBD1. J lost 10 bases, V lost 3 bases, and 9 bases had no gene match. CDR3 length equals 16 residues. CDR1 and CDR2 from the germline V gene are KGHSH and LQKENI. The CDR3 spells CASSPAGTGVDSPLHF. The CDR3 DNA reads TGTGCCAGCTCACCCGCCGGGACAGGGGTGGACTCACCCCTCCACTTT.

The count of this clonotype is one. The CDR3 reads CASSFSGRGSETQYF. The CDR3 nucleotides are TGTGCCAGCAGCTTCAGTGGCAGGGGTTCAGAGACCCAGTACTTC. The chain combines TRBV7-6 with TRBJ2-5; weak D call: TRBD1 (6 bases). The CDR3 runs 15 residues. Germline assignment: CDR1 SGHVS and CDR2 FNYEAQ. V was cut by 3 bases and J by 4 bases, with 15 bases left in between.

The gene calls are TRBV7-3 and TRBJ1-2, with a tentative D call TRBD1 (5 bases). Trimming took 6 bases from V and 5 from J, leaving 16 bases between them. The germline V gene encodes CDR1 SGHTA and CDR2 FQGTGA. The CDR3 totals 14 residues. The CDR3 spells CASRRDRRVYGYTF. The CDR3 bases are TGTGCCAGCAGACGGGACCGGAGGGTATATGGCTACACCTTC.

CDR3 coding DNA: TGTGCCAGCAGCCCAACTCGCGGACAGTATAACTATGGCTACACCTTC. It specifies CASSPTRGQYNYGYTF. V usage is TRBV28 and J usage is TRBJ1-2, with a possible D match to TRBD1 (6 bases). CDR1 MDHEN and CDR2 SYDVKM come from the germline V gene. Trimming took 6 bases from V and 1 from J, leaving 18 bases between them. This CDR3 comprises 16 residues.